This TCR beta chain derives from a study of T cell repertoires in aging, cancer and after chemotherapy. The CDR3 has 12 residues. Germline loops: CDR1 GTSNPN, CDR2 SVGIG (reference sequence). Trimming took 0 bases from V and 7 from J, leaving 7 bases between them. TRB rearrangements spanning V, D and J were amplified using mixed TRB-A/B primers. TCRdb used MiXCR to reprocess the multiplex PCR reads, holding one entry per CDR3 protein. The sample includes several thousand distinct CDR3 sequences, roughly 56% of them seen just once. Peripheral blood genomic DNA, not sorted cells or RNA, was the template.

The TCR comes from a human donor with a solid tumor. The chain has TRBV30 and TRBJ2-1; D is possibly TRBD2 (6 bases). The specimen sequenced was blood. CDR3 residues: CAWSVGTNEQFF. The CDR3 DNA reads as TGTGCCTGGAGTGTAGGGACTAATGAGCAGTTCTTC.